This T cell receptor (beta chain) was sequenced in a study of Graves' ophthalmopathy and Graves' hyperthyroidism (dated by TCRdb to between 2017 and 2018). Regarding the research as a whole: Peripheral blood was collected at initial diagnosis, before any treatment. The 100 discovery patients were divided at random into training and test sets in a 7:3 ratio. To explore V-J signatures that separate ophthalmopathy from hyperthyroidism, a discovery set of more than 95 patients was enrolled, consisting of under 50 with ophthalmopathy and around 57 with stable hyperthyroidism. TCR beta repertoire signatures were used to distinguish Graves' ophthalmopathy from Graves' hyperthyroidism and to predict progression to ophthalmopathy. In total, 135 blood samples were TCR-sequenced: approximately 42 ophthalmopathy, under 80 hyperthyroidism and approximately 17 hyperthyroidism-to-ophthalmopathy patients. Following sampling, methimazole starting at 30 mg daily was administered to hyperthyroidism patients, and high-dose intravenous methylprednisolone was administered to ophthalmopathy patients. The independent validation cohort included roughly 19 hyperthyroidism patients plus 17 patients who later progressed from hyperthyroidism to ophthalmopathy. In roughly six hyperthyroidism patients, the T-cell repertoire of thyroid tissue was compared with the T-cell repertoire of blood.

For repertoire sequencing, TCR beta CDR3 regions were amplified from RNA transcripts. The first round was an RT-PCR using HTBI primers with the Qiagen OneStep RT-PCR kit, and this first round was followed by a second-round multiplex PCR, then size selection and purification. Sequencing of the libraries was carried out on an Illumina HiSeq2000 in paired-end mode with 100 bp reads. The study's processing was this. SOAPnuke was used to process the reads, throwing out any read that had adapters, had uncalled bases, had a mean Phred below 15, or lacked an exact constant-primer or identifier match. High-quality paired reads were merged with COPE v1.2.5. Unique nucleotide sequences were defined as clonotypes and aligned to IMGT TRB V, D and J references using MiTCR v1.1. Analysis was restricted to V-J combinations with a frequency above 0.0001, which covered 99.2% of repertoires. For each V-J combination, a TCR clonal expansion and chaos score was defined as F50 clonal expansion divided by the chaos observed in the TCRdist matrix. Welch's t-statistics and random forest were used to reduce features to about 13 V-J combinations, which were fed into a naive Bayes classifier. Thyroid-blood repertoire similarity was quantified with the Morisita-Horn index. The raw public data were reprocessed by TCRdb itself: fastp quality trimming at Q25, MiXCR clonotype calling, in-frame beta chains only. Rows with a matching CDR3 protein are joined into one entry that keeps the most common DNA and genes. It is TCRdb's table, rather than the study itself, that gives the V and J calls and clone size. The sample profile shows more than 300,000 distinct CDR3 sequences; approximately 15% of them were found once. The leading ten clones occupy 7% of the sample.

A patient counted as having stable hyperthyroidism if there was no progression to ophthalmopathy within 18 months of follow-up. The hyperthyroidism patients were 18 to 65 years old and newly diagnosed, with a disease duration of less than 2 months. Patients with other autoimmune diseases, uncontrolled infections, pregnancy or lactation were excluded. Diagnosis was based on clinical symptoms, serum thyroxine, TRAb, thyroid ultrasound and orbital computed tomography. Ficoll-Paque density gradient centrifugation was used to isolate PBMCs from around 9.1 ml of fresh peripheral blood. Total RNA was extracted using Trizol reagent, and RNA quality was checked on an Agilent 2100 Bioanalyzer. At least ten counts were recorded for this clonotype. Its recognized antigen is unknown. No per-base quality is available; no much larger clone lies one base away. The paper as a whole reports these results and caveats: Sample size was not predetermined statistically, and investigators were not blinded to group allocation. Among expanded thyroid clonotypes with frequency above 0.001, most also showed up in blood, which suggests that blood repertoires may reflect the thyroid immune response. In validation, the model predicted ophthalmopathy progression with about 64% sensitivity and 72% to 80% specificity; some 13 predicted patients were CT-confirmed with GO in a median of approximately 6.5 months. The 13-signature model separated ophthalmopathy from stable hyperthyroidism with about 86% sensitivity and approximately 81% specificity in cross-validation, and 80%/75% in the test set.

The clonotype comes from a woman aged 18 to 35 with stable Graves' hyperthyroidism. Donor details come from another sample of the same person, matched by shared clones. What was sequenced was peripheral blood.

CDR3 sequence: CASRNTGPSYGYTF. The bases are TGTGCCAGTCGAAACACAGGGCCAAGCTATGGCTACACCTTC. Recombination linked TRBV19 to TRBJ1-2; TRBD1 could be the D gene, as 6 bases match. In the germline V gene (reference sequence), CDR1 corresponds to LNHDA and CDR2 to SQIVND. Including cysteine and phenylalanine, the CDR3 has 14 amino acids. Only the CDR3 DNA is retained, 42 bases long and in frame from the first base. Deletion took 8 bases off V and 4 bases off J, with a span of 17 bases between the germline ends.